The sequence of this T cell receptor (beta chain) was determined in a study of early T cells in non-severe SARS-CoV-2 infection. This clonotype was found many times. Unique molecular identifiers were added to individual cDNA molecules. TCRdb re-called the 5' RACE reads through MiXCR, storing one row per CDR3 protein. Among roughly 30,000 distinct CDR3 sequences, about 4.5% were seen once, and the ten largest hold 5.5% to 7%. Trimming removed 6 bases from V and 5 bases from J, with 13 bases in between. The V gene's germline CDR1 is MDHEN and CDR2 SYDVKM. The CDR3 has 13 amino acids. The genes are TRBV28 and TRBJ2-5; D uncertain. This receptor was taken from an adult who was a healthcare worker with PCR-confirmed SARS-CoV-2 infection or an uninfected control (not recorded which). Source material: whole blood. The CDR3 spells CASRRASVETQYF. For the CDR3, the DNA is TGTGCCAGCAGAAGGGCCTCCGTGGAGACCCAGTACTTC.